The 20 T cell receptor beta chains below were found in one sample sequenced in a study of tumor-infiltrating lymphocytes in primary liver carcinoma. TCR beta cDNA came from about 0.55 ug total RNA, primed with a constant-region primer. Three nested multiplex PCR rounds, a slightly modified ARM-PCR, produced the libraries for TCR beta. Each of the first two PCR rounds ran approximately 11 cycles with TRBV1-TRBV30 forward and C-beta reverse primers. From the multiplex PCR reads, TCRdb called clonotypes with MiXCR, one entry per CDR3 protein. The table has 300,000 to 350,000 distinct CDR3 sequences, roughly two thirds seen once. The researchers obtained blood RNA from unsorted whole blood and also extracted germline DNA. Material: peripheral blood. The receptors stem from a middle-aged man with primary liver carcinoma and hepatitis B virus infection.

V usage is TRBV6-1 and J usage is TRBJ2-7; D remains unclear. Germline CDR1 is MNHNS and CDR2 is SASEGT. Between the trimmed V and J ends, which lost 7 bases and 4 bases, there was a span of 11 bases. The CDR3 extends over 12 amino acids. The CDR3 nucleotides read TGTGCCAGCATTGTGAAAGGTTACGAGCAGTACTTC. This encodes CASIVKGYEQYF.

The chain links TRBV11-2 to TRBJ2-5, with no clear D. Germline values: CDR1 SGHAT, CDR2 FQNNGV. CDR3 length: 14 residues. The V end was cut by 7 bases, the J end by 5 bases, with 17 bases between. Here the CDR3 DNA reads TGTGCCAGCATCACCCCCCCGACGGGTGAGACCCAGTACTTC. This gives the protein CASITPPTGETQYF.

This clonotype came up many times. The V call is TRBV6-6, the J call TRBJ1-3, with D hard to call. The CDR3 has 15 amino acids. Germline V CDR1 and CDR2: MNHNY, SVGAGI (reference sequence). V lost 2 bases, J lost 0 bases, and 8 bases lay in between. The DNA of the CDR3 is TGTGCCAGCAGTTACGAAGGGATCTCTGGAAACACCATATATTTT. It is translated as CASSYEGISGNTIYF.

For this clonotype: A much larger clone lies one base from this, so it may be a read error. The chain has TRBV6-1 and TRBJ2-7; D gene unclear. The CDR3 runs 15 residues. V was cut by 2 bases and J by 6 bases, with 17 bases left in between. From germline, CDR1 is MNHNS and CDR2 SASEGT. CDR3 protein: CASSESRPLLGEQYF. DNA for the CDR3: TGTGCCAGCAGTGAATCCCGGCCTTTATTAGGCGAGCAGTACTTC.

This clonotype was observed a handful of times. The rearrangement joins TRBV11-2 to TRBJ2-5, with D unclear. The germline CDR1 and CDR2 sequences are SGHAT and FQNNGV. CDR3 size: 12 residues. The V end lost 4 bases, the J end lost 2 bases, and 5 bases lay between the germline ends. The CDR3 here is CASSSDQETQYF. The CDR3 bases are TGTGCCAGCAGCTCGGATCAAGAGACCCAGTACTTC. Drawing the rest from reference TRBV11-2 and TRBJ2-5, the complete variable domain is EAGVAQSPRYKIIEKRQSVAFWCNPISGHATLYWYQQILGQGPKLLIQFQNNGVVDDSQLPKDRFSAERLKGVDSTLKIQPAKLEDSAVYLCASSSDQETQYFGPGTRLLVL.

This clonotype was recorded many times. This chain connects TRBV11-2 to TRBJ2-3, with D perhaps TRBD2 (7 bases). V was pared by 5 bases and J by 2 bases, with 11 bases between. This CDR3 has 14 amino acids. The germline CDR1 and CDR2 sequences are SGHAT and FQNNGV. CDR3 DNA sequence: TGTGCCAGCAGCGGGGGGGGCTACACAGATACGCAGTATTTT. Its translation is CASSGGGYTDTQYF.

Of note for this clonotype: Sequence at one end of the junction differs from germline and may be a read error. The CDR3 here is CASIQQDTQYF. The CDR3 nucleotides are TGTGCCAGCATCCAGCAAGATACACAGTATTTT. The genes are TRBV11-2 and TRBJ2-3; D is undetermined. From germline, CDR1 is SGHAT and CDR2 FQNNGV. The CDR3 spans 11 residues.

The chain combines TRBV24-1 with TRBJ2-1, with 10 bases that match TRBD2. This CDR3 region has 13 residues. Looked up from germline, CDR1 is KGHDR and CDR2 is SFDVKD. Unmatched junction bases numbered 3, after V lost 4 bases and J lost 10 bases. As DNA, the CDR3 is TGTGCCACCAGTGAACCGGGACTAGCGGAGCAGTTCTTC. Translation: CATSEPGLAEQFF.

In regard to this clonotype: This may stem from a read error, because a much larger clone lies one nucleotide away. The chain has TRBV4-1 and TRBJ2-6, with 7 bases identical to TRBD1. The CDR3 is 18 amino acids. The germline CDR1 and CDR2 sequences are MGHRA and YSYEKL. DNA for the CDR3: TGCGCCAGCAGCCATTCCGGGACAGCCCGCTCTGTGGCCAACGTCCTGACTTTC. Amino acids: CASSHSGTARSVANVLTF.

The DNA for the CDR3 is TGTGCCAGCAGCTTATGGATGGGGACTAGCGGGGGCCCAGGGGAGCTGTTTTTT. It codes for CASSLWMGTSGGPGELFF. V gene TRBV11-2 combines with J gene TRBJ2-2, with TRBD2 matching over 14 bases. V dropped 2 bases and J dropped 8; count of bases not matched to a gene: 10. CDR1 is SGHAT and CDR2 is FQNNGV in the germline V gene. The CDR3 covers 18 residues. Full variable domain (missing parts from reference TRBV11-2 and TRBJ2-2): EAGVAQSPRYKIIEKRQSVAFWCNPISGHATLYWYQQILGQGPKLLIQFQNNGVVDDSQLPKDRFSAERLKGVDSTLKIQPAKLEDSAVYLCASSLWMGTSGGPGELFFGEGSRLTVL.

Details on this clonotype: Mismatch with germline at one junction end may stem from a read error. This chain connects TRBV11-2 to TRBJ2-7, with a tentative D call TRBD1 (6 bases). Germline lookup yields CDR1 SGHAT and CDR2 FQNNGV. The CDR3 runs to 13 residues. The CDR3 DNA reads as TGTGCCAGCATACGTACAGGGATCTACGAGCAATACTTC. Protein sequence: CASIRTGIYEQYF.

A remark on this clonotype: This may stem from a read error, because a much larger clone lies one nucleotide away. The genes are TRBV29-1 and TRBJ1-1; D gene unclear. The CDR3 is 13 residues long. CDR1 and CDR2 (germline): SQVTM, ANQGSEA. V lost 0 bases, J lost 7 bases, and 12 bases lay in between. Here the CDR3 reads CSVEDLASREAFF. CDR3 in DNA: TGCAGCGTTGAAGATCTTGCCTCCCGTGAAGCTTTCTTT.

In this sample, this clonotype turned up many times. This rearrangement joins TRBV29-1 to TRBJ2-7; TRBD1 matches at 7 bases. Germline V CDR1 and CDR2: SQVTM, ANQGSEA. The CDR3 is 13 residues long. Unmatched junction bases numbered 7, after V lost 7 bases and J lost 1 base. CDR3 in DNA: TGCAGCGCCCGACAGGGTTTATCCTACGAGCAGTACTTC. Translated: CSARQGLSYEQYF.

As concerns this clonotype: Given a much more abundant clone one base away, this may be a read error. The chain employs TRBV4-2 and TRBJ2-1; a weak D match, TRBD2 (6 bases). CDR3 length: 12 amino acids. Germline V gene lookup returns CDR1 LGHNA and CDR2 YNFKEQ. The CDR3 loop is CANSQDREYPFF. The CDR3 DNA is TGTGCCAACAGCCAAGATCGGGAGTATCCGTTCTTC.

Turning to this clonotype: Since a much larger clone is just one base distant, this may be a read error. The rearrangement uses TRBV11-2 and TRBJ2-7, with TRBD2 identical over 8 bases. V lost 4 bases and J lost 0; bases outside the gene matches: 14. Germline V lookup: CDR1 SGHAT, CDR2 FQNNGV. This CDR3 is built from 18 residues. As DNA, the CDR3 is TGTGCCAGCAGCTATCCCCCGGGACTAGTGGGCCCCTCCTACGAGCAGTACTTC. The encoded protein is CASSYPPGLVGPSYEQYF.

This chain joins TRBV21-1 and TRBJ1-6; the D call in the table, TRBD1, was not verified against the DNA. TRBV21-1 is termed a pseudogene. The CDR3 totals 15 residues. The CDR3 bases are TGTGTCAGCAGAAGGGGGGGCAACTATAATTCACCCCTCCACTTT. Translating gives CVSRRGGNYNSPLHF.

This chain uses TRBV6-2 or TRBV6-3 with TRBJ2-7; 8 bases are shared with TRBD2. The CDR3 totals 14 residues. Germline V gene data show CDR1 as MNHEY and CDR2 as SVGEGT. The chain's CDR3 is CISSPPGLGYEQYF. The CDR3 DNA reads TGTATCAGCAGCCCCCCGGGACTAGGCTACGAGCAGTACTTC.

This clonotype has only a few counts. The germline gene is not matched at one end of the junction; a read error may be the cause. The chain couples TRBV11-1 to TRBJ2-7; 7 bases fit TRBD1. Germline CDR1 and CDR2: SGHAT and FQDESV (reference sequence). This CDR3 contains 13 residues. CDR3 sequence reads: CTSSSDRSYEQYF. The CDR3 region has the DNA TGTACCAGCAGCTCGGACAGGAGCTACGAGCAGTACTTC.

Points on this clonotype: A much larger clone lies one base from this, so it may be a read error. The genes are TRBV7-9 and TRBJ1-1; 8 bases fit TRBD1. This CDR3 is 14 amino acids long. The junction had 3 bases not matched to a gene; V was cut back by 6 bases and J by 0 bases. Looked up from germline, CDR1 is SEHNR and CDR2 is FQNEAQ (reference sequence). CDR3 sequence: CASRRGQVNTEAFF. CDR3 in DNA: TGTGCCAGCAGACGGGGACAGGTGAACACTGAAGCTTTCTTT.

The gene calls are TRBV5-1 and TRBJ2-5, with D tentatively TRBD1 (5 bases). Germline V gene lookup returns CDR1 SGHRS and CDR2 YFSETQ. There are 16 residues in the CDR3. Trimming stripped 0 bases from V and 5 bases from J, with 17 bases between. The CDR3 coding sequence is TGCGCCAGCAGCTTGGGATCATGGGGCACCGAGGAGACCCAGTACTTC. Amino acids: CASSLGSWGTEETQYF.